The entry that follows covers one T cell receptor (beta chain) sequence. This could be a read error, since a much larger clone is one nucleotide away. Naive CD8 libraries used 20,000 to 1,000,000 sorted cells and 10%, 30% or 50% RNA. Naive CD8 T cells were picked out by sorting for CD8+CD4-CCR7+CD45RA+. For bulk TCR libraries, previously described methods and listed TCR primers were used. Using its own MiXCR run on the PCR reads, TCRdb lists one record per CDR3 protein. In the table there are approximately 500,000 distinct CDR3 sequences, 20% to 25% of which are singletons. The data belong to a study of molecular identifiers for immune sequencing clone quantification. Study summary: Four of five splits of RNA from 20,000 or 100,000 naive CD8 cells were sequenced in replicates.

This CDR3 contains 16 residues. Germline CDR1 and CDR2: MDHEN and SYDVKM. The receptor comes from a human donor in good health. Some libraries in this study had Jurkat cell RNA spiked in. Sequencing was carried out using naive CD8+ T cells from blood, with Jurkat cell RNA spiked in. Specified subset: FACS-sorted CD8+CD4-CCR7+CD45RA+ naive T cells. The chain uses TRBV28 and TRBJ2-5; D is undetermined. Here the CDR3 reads CASSYSTFPLGETQCF. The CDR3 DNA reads TGTGCCAGCAGTTATTCGACCTTTCCGTTAGGCGAGACCCAGTGCTTC.